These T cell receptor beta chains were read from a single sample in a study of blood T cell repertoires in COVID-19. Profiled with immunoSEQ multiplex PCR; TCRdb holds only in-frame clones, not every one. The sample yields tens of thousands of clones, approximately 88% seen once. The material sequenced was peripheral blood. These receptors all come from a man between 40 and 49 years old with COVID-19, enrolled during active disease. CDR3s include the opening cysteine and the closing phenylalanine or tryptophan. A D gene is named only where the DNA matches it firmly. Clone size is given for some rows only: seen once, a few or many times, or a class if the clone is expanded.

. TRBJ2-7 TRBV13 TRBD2 TGTGCCAGCAGCCCCGGGACTAGCGGGGGCCTTAGCTCCTACGAGCAGTACTTC CASSPGTSGGLSSYEQYF
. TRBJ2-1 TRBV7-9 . TGTGCCAGCAGCTTCGATCCCCCCGGAGCTGAGCAGTTCTTC CASSFDPPGAEQFF
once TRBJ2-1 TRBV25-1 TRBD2 TGTGCCAGCGCCTACGAAGCGGGAGTAAGGGAGCAGTTCTTC CASAYEAGVREQFF
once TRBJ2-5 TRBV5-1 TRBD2 TGCGCCAGCAGCTTGGGATTAGCGGGAACAAAACAAGAGACCCAGTACTTC CASSLGLAGTKQETQYF
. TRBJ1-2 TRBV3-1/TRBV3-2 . TGTGCCAGCAGCCAAGACCCGGGGGGGGGCCCCTATGGCTACACCTTC CASSQDPGGGPYGYTF
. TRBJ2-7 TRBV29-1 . TGCAGCGTTGACGAGGGCCAGGACGAGCAGTACTTC CSVDEGQDEQYF
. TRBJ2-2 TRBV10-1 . TGCGCCAGCAGTGGAGGCTTCACCGGGGAGCTGTTTTTT CASSGGFTGELFF
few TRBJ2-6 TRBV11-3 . TGTGCCAGCAGCTTAGGAGGTGGCGCGACTGGGGCCAACGTCCTGACTTTC CASSLGGGATGANVLTF
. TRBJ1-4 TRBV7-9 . TGTGCCAGCAGCTTAGGAAGTCAGGGAGGAAATGAAAAACTGTTTTTT CASSLGSQGGNEKLFF
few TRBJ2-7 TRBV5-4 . TGTGCCAGCAGCGTGGACAGGCGGGGGGAGCAGTACTTC CASSVDRRGEQYF
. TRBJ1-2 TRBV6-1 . TGTGCCAGCAGTGAATTAGGCTCCGGCCTAGCTAGCGGCTACACCTTC CASSELGSGLASGYTF
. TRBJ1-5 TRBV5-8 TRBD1 TGTGCCAGCAGCTTGGCCGGGACAGGGGTAAATCAGCCCCAGCATTTT CASSLAGTGVNQPQHF
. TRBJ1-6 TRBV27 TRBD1 TGTGCCAGCACCCCCGGGACAGGGGATAATTCACCCCTCCACTTT CASTPGTGDNSPLHF
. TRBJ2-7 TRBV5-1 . TGCGCCAGCAGCTTGGAGTCCCAGGTGTCCTACGAGCAGTACTTC CASSLESQVSYEQYF
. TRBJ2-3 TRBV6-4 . TGTGCCAGCAGTGAAGAACAGGGTAGGGGGACAGATACGCAGTATTTT CASSEEQGRGTDTQYF
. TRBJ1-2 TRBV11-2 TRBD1 TGTGCCAGCAGGCAGACAGGGGGCGTTTATGGCTACACCTTC CASRQTGGVYGYTF
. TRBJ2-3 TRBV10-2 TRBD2 TGCGCCAGCAGAGAACTAGCGGGAGTGGGGGCAGATACGCAGTATTTT CASRELAGVGADTQYF
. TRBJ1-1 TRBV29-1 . TGCAGCGTTGACGCAGGGGTTAGGACTGAAGCTTTCTTT CSVDAGVRTEAFF
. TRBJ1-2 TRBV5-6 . TGTGCCAGCAGCTTGCGGGAGAACTATGGCTACACCTTC CASSLRENYGYTF
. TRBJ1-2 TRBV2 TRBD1 TGTGCCAGCAGGCGGGACAGGGGATCCTTAGATGGCTACACCTTC CASRRDRGSLDGYTF
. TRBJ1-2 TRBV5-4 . TGTGCCAGCAGCCTAGGACCTACCGGAGGAGATGGCTACACCTTC CASSLGPTGGDGYTF
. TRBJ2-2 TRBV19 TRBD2 TGTGCCAGTGGACTAGCGGGAGGTTCGAACACCGGGGAGCTGTTTTTT CASGLAGGSNTGELFF